This T cell receptor beta chain is from a study of CD8 T cells in Susac syndrome. V was clipped by 5 bases and J by 2 bases, with 9 bases between them. The germline gives CDR1 LNHDA, CDR2 SQIVND (reference sequence). The CDR3 contains 13 residues. With random hexamers, reverse transcription was performed on roughly 0.45 to 1 ug of RNA. Amplification of TCR beta CDR3 used immunoSEQ multiplex PCR across 54 Vbeta and 13 Jbeta. TCRdb reanalysed the immunoSEQ multiplex PCR reads using MiXCR and keeps one entry per CDR3 protein. This table holds about 53,000 distinct CDR3 sequences, roughly 94% found once. The sequence was collected from a human donor with Susac syndrome. This chain connects TRBV19 to TRBJ2-5; D perhaps matches TRBD2 (5 bases). The sequencing input was CD8+ T cells from PBMCs. The CDR3 DNA is TGTGCCAGTAGTTGGAGGATACAAGAGACCCAGTACTTC. It yields the protein CASSWRIQETQYF.